These 4 T cell receptor beta chains originate from one sample sequenced in a study of blood T cell repertoires in COVID-19 (dated by TCRdb to between 2020 and 2021). Library creation used the immunoSEQ multiplex PCR assay. Not all clones reach the TCRdb copy of this immuneACCESS table, which keeps in-frame sequences only. Checked studies attribute under half of the gap to unresolved V genes and leave the rest unexplained. The sample table records under 75,000 clones; roughly 91% of these occur just once. The ten most abundant clones make up approximately 10% of the sample. Sequenced sample: peripheral blood. These receptors originate from a young woman with acute or convalescent COVID-19.

This clone was found a few times. This chain uses TRBV6-5 with TRBJ1-1; 7 bases fit TRBD1. Germline V CDR1 and CDR2: MNHEY, SVGAGI. The CDR3 extends over 14 amino acids. Trimming at V came to 0 bases and at J to 8 bases, leaving 6 bases not matched to a gene. DNA of the CDR3: TGTGCCAGCAGTTACTCGAGACAGGGAAGAGAAGCTTTCTTT. It is translated as CASSYSRQGREAFF.

This clone was detected once. The V call is TRBV4-3, the J call TRBJ2-3; 11 bases agree with TRBD2. CDR1 LGHNA and CDR2 YSLEER come from the germline V gene. The CDR3 runs 18 residues. The V segment lost 4 bases and the J segment 1 base; nucleotides outside the gene matches: 10. The CDR3: CASSPFIGTSGRTDTQYF. The CDR3 nucleotides are TGCGCCAGCAGCCCGTTCATCGGGACTAGCGGACGCACAGATACGCAGTATTTT.

The chain recombines TRBV9 with TRBJ2-3, with 7 bases identical to TRBD2. The CDR3 length is 17 residues. Per germline, CDR1 SGDLS and CDR2 YYNGEE. After removal of 3 bases from V and 5 bases from J, the junction contained 15 bases not matched to a gene. In DNA, the CDR3 is TGTGCCAGCAGCGGGTCCCAAGCGGCGGGAGTTATAGATACGCAGTATTTT. It codes for CASSGSQAAGVIDTQYF.

This clone appeared once. This chain joins TRBV19 and TRBJ1-2; TRBD1 matches 8 bases. Germline CDR1 LNHDA, CDR2 SQIVND (reference sequence). The CDR3 has 14 residues. Trimming at V came to 5 bases and at J to 2 bases, leaving 4 bases not matched to a gene. The chain's CDR3 is CASSRDRRNYGYTF. DNA for the CDR3: TGTGCCAGTAGTCGGGACAGGCGGAACTATGGCTACACCTTC.